What follows are 24 T cell receptor beta chains derived from one specimen sequenced in a study of shared clonotypes between healthy human individuals. Profiled with immunoSEQ multiplex PCR; TCRdb holds only in-frame clones, not every one. The sample contains 450,000 to 600,000 clones, 70% to 80% of which appear only once. Sample: PBMCs. These receptors originate from a middle-aged woman in good health. Some clones in this sample may be carry-over from other donors' samples.

CDR3 region: CASSGGGVGLNYGYTF. The CDR3 nucleotides read TGTGCCAGCAGTGGCGGGGGAGTGGGCCTAAACTATGGCTACACCTTC. The chain joins TRBV2 to TRBJ1-2, with D perhaps TRBD1 (5 bases). This CDR3 is 16 amino acids long. Germline CDR1 is SNHLY and CDR2 is FYNNEI. Deletions cut 4 bases from V and 2 bases from J, with 17 bases between.

The chain employs TRBV6-1 and TRBJ1-5; perhaps TRBD1 as D (6 bases). Germline V gene data show CDR1 as MNHNS and CDR2 as SASEGT. The CDR3 totals 13 residues. V gave up 5 bases and J gave up 5 bases, with 10 bases separating them. The CDR3 nucleotides read TGTGCCAGCAGTCAAGGGGGGGATCAGCCCCAGCATTTT. Amino acid sequence: CASSQGGDQPQHF.

V usage is TRBV7-9 and J usage is TRBJ1-2; tentative D call: TRBD1 (6 bases). The CDR3 consists of 15 residues. The germline V gene encodes CDR1 SEHNR and CDR2 FQNEAQ (reference sequence). V was trimmed by 1 base and J by 3 bases, leaving 12 bases between them. CDR3: CASSLEGQFHYGYTF. The CDR3 DNA is TGTGCCAGCAGCTTAGAGGGACAATTTCACTATGGCTACACCTTC.

This clone has a single count. V gene TRBV2 combines with J gene TRBJ2-3; TRBD2 matches 11 bases. V lost 4 bases to trimming and J lost 3 bases; unmatched junction nucleotides: 3. Germline loops: CDR1 SNHLY, CDR2 FYNNEI. The CDR3 extends over 15 amino acids. The CDR3, as DNA: TGTGCCAGCAGTGGTCCTAGCGGGAGGACAGATACGCAGTATTTT. It codes for CASSGPSGRTDTQYF.

V gene TRBV28 combines with J gene TRBJ1-2; D possibly corresponds to TRBD1 (5 bases). The V end lost 6 bases, the J end lost 3 bases, and 14 bases lay between the germline ends. The CDR3 totals 14 residues. Looked up from germline, CDR1 is MDHEN and CDR2 is SYDVKM. As DNA, the CDR3 is TGTGCCAGCAGCCCAATGGGGGAGGACTATGGCTACACCTTC. Its translation: CASSPMGEDYGYTF.

This clone showed up just once. V gene TRBV19 combines with J gene TRBJ1-6; D might be TRBD1 (6 bases). This CDR3 contains 14 residues. The V gene lost 5 bases and the J gene lost 6 bases, with 11 bases spanning the gap. Looked up from germline, CDR1 is LNHDA and CDR2 is SQIVND (reference sequence). The CDR3 reads CASSAGAGNSPLHF. As DNA, the CDR3 is TGTGCCAGTAGTGCAGGGGCAGGTAATTCACCCCTCCACTTT.

V usage is TRBV30 and J usage is TRBJ1-1; 10 nucleotides align to TRBD1. Germline lookup yields CDR1 GTSNPN and CDR2 SVGIG (reference sequence). The CDR3 is 15 amino acids. The trim removed 3 bases at V and 7 bases at J, leaving 11 bases unmatched. CDR3 residues: CAWRTTGGRNGEAFF. The CDR3, as DNA: TGTGCCTGGAGGACGACAGGGGGCAGAAATGGTGAAGCTTTCTTT.

The gene calls are TRBV7-6 and TRBJ1-5; D gene uncertain. The CDR3 is 13 amino acids. The V end lost 4 bases, the J end lost 0 bases, and 4 bases lay between the germline ends. CDR1 is SGHVS and CDR2 is FNYEAQ in the germline V gene. CDR3 DNA sequence: TGTGCCAGCAGCTATGGTAGCAATCAGCCCCAGCATTTT. Its protein is CASSYGSNQPQHF.

The chain links TRBV29-1 to TRBJ2-5, with 9 bases matching TRBD2. The assigned J gene may be wrong: the sequence end matches TRBJ2-7 better. Per the germline V gene, CDR1 is SQVTM and CDR2 is ANQGSEA. The CDR3 loop spans 13 amino acids. CDR3 DNA sequence: TGCAGCGTTGACGCTAGCGGGACCTACGAGCAGTACTTC. Translation: CSVDASGTYEQYF.

The genes are TRBV29-1 and TRBJ2-3, with TRBD1 matching over 9 bases. Looked up from germline, CDR1 is SQVTM and CDR2 is ANQGSEA. Losses at the gene ends were 7 bases for V and 0 bases for J; bases not matched to a gene: 8. This CDR3 is 15 amino acids long. This CDR3 reads CSASTGGTSTDTQYF. The DNA of the CDR3 is TGCAGCGCATCGACAGGGGGAACAAGCACAGATACGCAGTATTTT.

The chain is built from TRBV6-6 and TRBJ2-1; 14 nucleotides match TRBD2. The junction had 5 bases not matched to a gene; V was cut back by 6 bases and J by 4 bases. Germline loops: CDR1 MNHNY, CDR2 SVGAGI (reference sequence). There are 16 residues in the CDR3. The CDR3 is CASRGTSGSEYNEQFF. The CDR3 region has the DNA TGTGCCAGCAGAGGGACTAGCGGGAGCGAGTACAATGAGCAGTTCTTC.

The chain employs TRBV5-1 and TRBJ2-7; D tentatively fits TRBD1 or TRBD2 (5 bases each). Germline CDR1 is SGHRS and CDR2 is YFSETQ. CDR3 length: 14 amino acids. V lost 4 bases and J lost 5, with 16 bases in between. This chain's CDR3 is CASSRGQGPHEQYF. CDR3 nucleotides: TGCGCCAGCAGCAGGGGCCAGGGACCTCACGAGCAGTACTTC.

The gene calls are TRBV6-5 and TRBJ2-7, with D possibly being TRBD1 (6 bases). The CDR3 totals 13 residues. Deletions cut 9 bases from V and 2 bases from J, with 14 bases between. Germline V CDR1 and CDR2: MNHEY, SVGAGI. The CDR3 is CARTFRQAYEQYF. CDR3 DNA: TGTGCCAGAACCTTCCGACAGGCCTACGAGCAGTACTTC.

The V gene is TRBV5-4, the J gene TRBJ2-3; no definite D call. V was pared by 4 bases and J by 6 bases, with 12 bases between. The CDR3 extends over 13 amino acids. Germline lookup yields CDR1 SGHNT and CDR2 YYREEE (reference sequence). Here the CDR3 reads CASSGQLSDTQYF. As DNA, the CDR3 is TGTGCCAGCAGCGGGCAGCTCTCCGATACGCAGTATTTT.

This clone was seen more than once but under ten times. This chain uses TRBV2 with TRBJ2-5; D is ambiguous. Trimming removed 2 bases from V and 4 bases from J, with 11 bases in between. This CDR3 contains 14 residues. CDR1 and CDR2 (germline): SNHLY, FYNNEI. The CDR3 DNA sequence: TGTGCCAGCAGTGAACGGTTCCAAGGAGAGACCCAGTACTTC. Its protein is CASSERFQGETQYF.

The J gene is TRBJ1-5, the V gene TRBV6-6, with D unresolved. The CDR3 loop spans 12 amino acids. V was cut by 5 bases and J by 5 bases, with 7 bases left in between. Germline CDR1 reads MNHNY; CDR2 reads SVGAGI (reference sequence). The CDR3 DNA is TGTGCCAGCAGTCAAAAGGATCAGCCCCAGCATTTT. Translated: CASSQKDQPQHF.

The chain has TRBV7-2 and TRBJ2-2; 11 bases agree with TRBD2. From germline, CDR1 is SGHTA and CDR2 FQGNSA. Trimming cost V 5 bases and J 5 bases; bases outside gene matches: 7. The CDR3 has 16 amino acids. CDR3: CASSVSGRADTGELFF. The DNA for the CDR3 is TGTGCCAGCAGCGTTAGCGGGAGGGCGGATACCGGGGAGCTGTTTTTT.

The chain is built from TRBV28 and TRBJ1-2, with D possibly matching TRBD1 (5 bases). Trimming took 6 bases from V and 6 from J, leaving 17 bases between them. This CDR3 has 14 amino acids. Germline V gene sequence: CDR1 MDHEN, CDR2 SYDVKM. The CDR3 DNA is TGTGCCAGCAGCCCACCTCACACCAGGGATGGCTACACCTTC. This sequence encodes CASSPPHTRDGYTF.

The chain employs TRBV5-1 and TRBJ1-4; a weak D match, TRBD1 (6 bases). Germline CDR1 SGHRS, CDR2 YFSETQ. The CDR3 contains 14 residues. The V end was cut by 0 bases, the J end by 5 bases, with 8 bases between. Here the CDR3 DNA reads TGCGCCAGCAGCTTGGAAAGGGGGAATGAAAAACTGTTTTTT. Protein product: CASSLERGNEKLFF. The whole variable domain, remainder taken from reference TRBV5-1 and TRBJ1-4, is KAGVTQTPRYLIKTRGQQVTLSCSPISGHRSVSWYQQTPGQGLQFLFEYFSETQRNKGNFPGRFSGRQFSNSRSEMNVSTLELGDSALYLCASSLERGNEKLFFGSGTQLSVL.

The CDR3 reads CASRPGPITGELFF. In nucleotides, the CDR3 is TGTGCCAGCAGACCCGGGCCAATCACCGGGGAGCTGTTTTTT. V is TRBV6-6 and J is TRBJ2-2, with unresolved D. In germline, CDR1 is MNHNY, CDR2 SVGAGI (reference sequence). Trimming left V 6 bases short and J 4 bases short, with 12 bases between. This CDR3 is built from 14 residues.

The J gene is TRBJ1-5, the V gene TRBV27; D possibly corresponds to TRBD1 (5 bases). V lost 3 bases and J 1 base, leaving 13 bases between the germline ends. Germline V lookup: CDR1 MNHEY, CDR2 SMNVEV (reference sequence). The CDR3 length is 16 residues. This CDR3 is CASSFGGLTSNQPQHF. Written as DNA, the CDR3 is TGTGCCAGCAGTTTCGGGGGATTAACAAGCAATCAGCCCCAGCATTTT.

The chain couples TRBV2 to TRBJ2-7, with 8 bases that match TRBD1. Germline assignment: CDR1 SNHLY and CDR2 FYNNEI. CDR3 size: 14 residues. J gave up 3 bases and V 4 bases, and 5 bases lay outside the gene matches. CDR3 DNA sequence: TGTGCCAGCAGTGGACAGGGGATAGACTACGAGCAGTACTTC. Protein product: CASSGQGIDYEQYF.

The chain combines TRBV30 with TRBJ1-4; D not resolved. The CDR3 is 13 residues long. CDR1 and CDR2 from the germline V gene are GTSNPN and SVGIG (reference sequence). With 2 bases removed from V and 8 bases from J, the gap between germline ends came to 12 bases. The CDR3 region is CAWSLDFVEKLFF. CDR3 coding DNA: TGTGCCTGGAGTTTGGATTTTGTAGAAAAACTGTTTTTT.

The chain employs TRBV29-1 and TRBJ2-7; TRBD1 matches 8 bases. Germline V lookup: CDR1 SQVTM, CDR2 ANQGSEA. The CDR3 runs to 13 residues. After removal of 6 bases from V and 3 bases from J, the junction contained 7 bases not matched to a gene. CDR3 DNA: TGCAGCGTGGCTTGGACAGGGAACTACGAGCAGTACTTC. Translating it yields CSVAWTGNYEQYF.